These 26 T cell receptor beta chains share one sample of origin, sequenced in a study of blood T cell repertoires in COVID-19. Libraries were prepared by immunoSEQ multiplex PCR; TCRdb keeps only in-frame clonotypes and omits some of them. The sample has approximately 190,000 clones; around four fifths are singletons. The sequencing sample was made of peripheral blood. All receptors come from a middle-aged woman with acute or convalescent COVID-19.

This chain connects TRBV20-1 to TRBJ2-7, with 8 bases aligning to TRBD2. This CDR3 comprises 14 residues. Germline V gene lookup returns CDR1 DFQATT and CDR2 SNEGSKA (reference sequence). V lost 3 bases, J lost 7 bases, and 11 bases stayed unmatched. CDR3 loop: CSASSGAGVKEQYF. The CDR3 nucleotides read TGCAGTGCTAGTTCAGGAGCGGGAGTCAAGGAGCAGTACTTC.

The CDR3 here is CASSYRGGEKLFF. The CDR3 region has the DNA TGTGCCAGCAGTTACCGCGGAGGAGAAAAACTGTTTTTT. This chain uses TRBV6-5 with TRBJ1-4, with D unresolved. The CDR3 sequence is 13 residues long. Trimming stripped 2 bases from V and 8 bases from J, with 9 bases between. Germline V gene sequence: CDR1 MNHEY, CDR2 SVGAGI.

The chain employs TRBV28 and TRBJ1-4; perhaps TRBD1 as D (5 bases). V was clipped by 5 bases and J by 7 bases, with 8 bases between them. The CDR3 covers 12 residues. Per germline, CDR1 MDHEN and CDR2 SYDVKM. The CDR3 DNA is TGTGCCAGCAGTGCCCAGGGTGAAAAACTGTTTTTT. It translates to CASSAQGEKLFF.

J is TRBJ2-1 and V is TRBV27; 8 bases fit TRBD2. There are 15 residues in the CDR3. Germline V gene sequence: CDR1 MNHEY, CDR2 SMNVEV (reference sequence). V shed 4 bases, J shed 5 bases, and the junction held 7 bases outside the gene matches. This chain's CDR3 is CASSSHPLADNEQFF. In DNA form, the CDR3 reads TGTGCCAGCAGTTCTCACCCACTAGCGGACAATGAGCAGTTCTTC.

With regard to this clone: Its ends do not fully match the called genes, so a read error is possible. This chain uses TRBV7-3 with TRBJ2-5, with 8 nucleotides matching TRBD2. Germline CDR1 and CDR2: SGHTA and FQGTGA. The CDR3 length is 15 residues. The CDR3 protein is CASSVTGTREETQYF. The CDR3 bases are TGTGCCAGCAGCGTAACCGGGACTAGGGAAGAGACCCAGTACTTC.

The chain uses TRBV5-1 and TRBJ2-3; the match to TRBD2 covers 11 bases. The V and J ends lost 3 bases and 4 bases, in that order; junction bases with no gene match: 7. The germline V gene has CDR1 SGHRS and CDR2 YFSETQ. The CDR3 is 16 residues long. The CDR3 nucleotides read TGCGCCAGCAGCTCCCCCCCGGGACTAGCGGCAGATACGCAGTATTTT. It encodes CASSSPPGLAADTQYF.

V is TRBV4-1 and J is TRBJ2-4; D unclear. Trimming removed 0 bases at V and 4 bases at J, with 7 bases between. CDR3 size: 14 residues. Per the germline V gene, CDR1 is MGHRA and CDR2 is YSYEKL. CDR3 in DNA: TGCGCCAGCAGCCAAGATAACTATAAAAACATTCAGTACTTC. Its translation: CASSQDNYKNIQYF.

The rearrangement joins TRBV4-1 to TRBJ2-7; 8 positions agree with TRBD2. The CDR3 has 15 residues. J was trimmed by 0 bases and V by 4 bases; bases with no gene match: 5. Germline V gene lookup returns CDR1 MGHRA and CDR2 YSYEKL. In DNA, the CDR3 is TGCGCCAGCAGCCCGGTAGCGGGGAGCTCCTACGAGCAGTACTTC. Encoded protein: CASSPVAGSSYEQYF.

The CDR3 DNA follows: TGTGCCAGCAGTTTAGGCCAGGGTCGGGCGACCCAGTACTTC. Its translation is CASSLGQGRATQYF. The J gene is TRBJ2-5, the V gene TRBV28; tentatively, D is TRBD1 (5 bases). Trimming pared 2 bases from V and 7 bases from J, leaving 14 bases between. From germline, CDR1 is MDHEN and CDR2 SYDVKM. The length of the CDR3 is 14 residues.

The table lists this clone with a count of one. V is TRBV7-9 and J is TRBJ1-3; no clear D. The germline gives CDR1 SEHNR, CDR2 FQNEAQ (reference sequence). The V end lost 3 bases, the J end lost 0 bases, and 9 bases lay between the germline ends. This CDR3 spans 15 amino acids. The CDR3 DNA sequence: TGTGCCAGCAGCTTCGGCCGGGGCTCTGGAAACACCATATATTTT. This translates into CASSFGRGSGNTIYF.

V usage is TRBV3-1 (or the pseudogene TRBV3-2) and J usage is TRBJ2-3; TRBD2 might be the D (6 bases). The CDR3 contains 14 residues. Germline CDR1 is LGHDT and CDR2 is YNNKEL (reference sequence). V lost 1 base to trimming and J lost 1 base, with 6 bases between them. The DNA of the CDR3 is TGTGCCAGCAGCCAAGGGGGGGGCACAGATACGCAGTATTTT. Translated: CASSQGGGTDTQYF.

This clone has only a few counts. The chain joins TRBV12-3 or TRBV12-4 to TRBJ1-6; 8 bases are a match to TRBD1. There are 12 residues in the CDR3. With 9 bases clipped from V and 11 bases from J, the junction kept 6 bases outside the gene matches. CDR3 DNA sequence: TGTGCCAGTCGGACAGGGTTGACACCCCTCCACTTT. Translation gives CASRTGLTPLHF.

The V and J genes are TRBV4-1 and TRBJ1-1; 10 bases agree with TRBD1. The germline CDR1 and CDR2 sequences are MGHRA and YSYEKL. The CDR3 consists of 16 residues. V shed 3 bases and J 4 bases; nucleotides not matched to a gene: 8. In DNA, the CDR3 is TGCGCCAGCAGCCAGGGGCCCAGGACAGGGGGCACTGAAGCTTTCTTT. Amino acids: CASSQGPRTGGTEAFF.

This clone was seen a single time. The rearrangement links TRBV29-1 to TRBJ2-7; tentatively, D is TRBD1 (6 bases). Trimming took 2 bases from V and 1 from J, leaving 15 bases between them. The CDR3 consists of 15 residues. Looked up from germline, CDR1 is SQVTM and CDR2 is ANQGSEA. The CDR3 here is CSVERGIGGSYEQYF. CDR3 DNA: TGCAGCGTTGAAAGGGGAATAGGGGGTTCCTACGAGCAGTACTTC.

The chain employs TRBV25-1 and TRBJ2-1, with TRBD2 matching over 12 bases. This CDR3 is 16 amino acids long. V trimming: 7 bases; J trimming: 4 bases; junction bases outside the gene matches: 8. Looked up from germline, CDR1 is MGHDK and CDR2 is SYGVNS. The CDR3 nucleotides are TGTGCCAGCACCACGAATCTAGCGGGAGGGTACAATGAGCAGTTCTTC. It is translated as CASTTNLAGGYNEQFF.

Concerning this clone itself: This sample includes further DNA sequences coding for the same CDR3. The CDR3 DNA is TGTGCCAGCAGGCAGAACTCCTACAATGAGCAGTTCTTC. Its translation is CASRQNSYNEQFF. This chain joins TRBV2 and TRBJ2-1, with D hard to call. CDR3 length: 13 residues. Deletions cut 6 bases from V and 0 bases from J, with 6 bases between. The V gene's germline CDR1 is SNHLY and CDR2 FYNNEI.

The rearrangement uses TRBV27 and TRBJ2-7; perhaps TRBD1 as D (6 bases). This CDR3 region has 14 residues. Germline V CDR1 and CDR2: MNHEY, SMNVEV (reference sequence). The ends were cut back, 0 bases at V and 4 bases at J, with 10 bases in the middle. CDR3 bases: TGTGCCAGCAGTTTATCTACAGGGAATTACGAGCAGTACTTC. The encoded protein is CASSLSTGNYEQYF.

V gene TRBV5-1 combines with J gene TRBJ1-6, with D perhaps TRBD1 (5 bases). V lost 3 bases and J lost 3, with 13 bases in between. The CDR3 totals 16 residues. Germline V gene lookup returns CDR1 SGHRS and CDR2 YFSETQ. This chain's CDR3 is CASSSSGGVYNSPLHF. Here the CDR3 DNA reads TGCGCCAGCAGCTCGTCCGGGGGGGTCTATAATTCACCCCTCCACTTT.

The chain joins TRBV5-6 to TRBJ1-2, with D perhaps matching TRBD1 (5 bases). Per the germline V gene, CDR1 is SGHDT and CDR2 is YYEEEE. The V end lost 0 bases, the J end lost 5 bases, and 11 bases lay between the germline ends. CDR3 length: 14 amino acids. The CDR3 loop reads CASSLAGREYGYTF. In nucleotides, the CDR3 is TGTGCCAGCAGCTTGGCCGGCAGGGAATATGGCTACACCTTC.

The chain is built from TRBV24-1 and TRBJ2-3; D possibly corresponds to TRBD2 (5 bases). The V end was cut by 1 base, the J end by 0 bases, with 16 bases between. The germline CDR1 and CDR2 sequences are KGHDR and SFDVKD. This CDR3 is 18 amino acids long. CDR3 amino acids: CATSDFGGGRKSTDTQYF. CDR3 bases: TGTGCCACCAGTGATTTTGGCGGAGGCAGGAAAAGCACAGATACGCAGTATTTT.

The chain has TRBV7-2 and TRBJ2-1; D gene ambiguous. Germline V CDR1 and CDR2: SGHTA, FQGNSA. Trimming stripped 1 base from V and 5 bases from J, with 9 bases between. The CDR3 runs 14 residues. This chain's CDR3 is CASSLGWAHNEQFF. DNA for the CDR3: TGTGCCAGCAGCTTAGGGTGGGCCCACAATGAGCAGTTCTTC.

This chain connects TRBV18 to TRBJ1-5; TRBD1 might be the D (6 bases). The germline V gene has CDR1 KGHSH and CDR2 LQKENI. The length of the CDR3 is 15 residues. With 2 bases removed from V and 4 bases from J, the gap between germline ends came to 12 bases. The CDR3 loop reads CASSPAGGRNQPQHF. The DNA for the CDR3 is TGTGCCAGCTCACCAGCGGGGGGGCGGAATCAGCCCCAGCATTTT.

The rearrangement links TRBV10-3 to TRBJ2-7; D is unresolved. Trimming removed 4 bases at V and 3 bases at J, with 4 bases between. In germline, CDR1 is ENHRY, CDR2 SYGVKD. The CDR3 runs 11 residues. Here the CDR3 DNA reads TGTGCCATCAGTGCTTACTACGAGCAGTACTTC. This sequence encodes CAISAYYEQYF.

The gene calls are TRBV7-9 and TRBJ2-1; tentatively, D is TRBD2 (5 bases). Trimming took off 5 bases at V and 9 bases at J, with 11 bases between the two ends. The CDR3 spans 12 residues. Germline V gene data show CDR1 as SEHNR and CDR2 as FQNEAQ (reference sequence). The CDR3 region has the DNA TGTGCCAGCAGCCCCCTAGCAATTGAGCAGTTCTTC. Its translation is CASSPLAIEQFF. Drawing the rest from reference TRBV7-9 and TRBJ2-1, the complete variable domain is DTGVSQNPRHKITKRGQNVTFRCDPISEHNRLYWYRQTLGQGPEFLTYFQNEAQLEKSRLLSDRFSAERPKGSFSTLEIQRTEQGDSAMYLCASSPLAIEQFFGPGTRLTVL.

The sample holds a few counts of this clone. The chain employs TRBV7-8 and TRBJ2-7; D may be TRBD2 (6 bases). The CDR3 extends over 13 amino acids. The germline V gene has CDR1 SGHVS and CDR2 FQNEAQ. Trimming pared 5 bases from V and 3 bases from J, leaving 11 bases between. CDR3 bases: TGTGCCAGCAGCCAAGGGGAGGTCTACGAGCAGTACTTC. Translation gives CASSQGEVYEQYF.

This clone was seen more than once but under ten times. The chain is built from TRBV7-6 and TRBJ2-1; D may be TRBD1 (8 bases). Germline V gives CDR1 SGHVS, CDR2 FNYEAQ. The CDR3 spans 18 residues. Trimming removed 1 base at V and 8 bases at J, with 24 bases between. DNA of the CDR3: TGTGCCAGCAGCTTAGAGGACAGGGAGGGTTTTAGTGATGATGAGCAGTTCTTC. Translated, it gives CASSLEDREGFSDDEQFF.